Presented here are 28 T cell receptor beta chains from one specimen sequenced in a study of T cell responses to AZD1222 COVID-19 vaccine. Generated by immunoSEQ multiplex PCR, the TCRdb table keeps only in-frame clones and is missing some. The sample records some 180,000 clones, approximately 92% being singletons. Specimen: peripheral blood, collected 28 days after the second dose of the MenACWY control vaccine. The receptors come from an adult who received the MenACWY meningococcal vaccine as a control.

Here the CDR3 DNA reads TGCGCCAGCACCTTACAGGGCTTTAACACTGAAGCTTTCTTT. It yields the protein CASTLQGFNTEAFF. V and J are TRBV5-1 and TRBJ1-1, with D maybe TRBD1 (6 bases). This CDR3 is 14 amino acids long. Germline CDR1 and CDR2: SGHRS and YFSETQ. The germline V and J ends were trimmed by 6 bases and 2 bases, with 14 bases remaining between them.

This clone showed up just a few times. This chain connects TRBV5-1 to TRBJ1-2, with 11 bases lining up with TRBD1. Germline V lookup: CDR1 SGHRS, CDR2 YFSETQ. V lost 4 bases and J lost 6; bases outside the gene matches: 5. This CDR3 has 14 amino acids. CDR3 residues: CASSAWTGGNGYTF. DNA of the CDR3: TGCGCCAGCAGCGCCTGGACAGGGGGCAATGGCTACACCTTC.

This chain links TRBV7-2 with TRBJ1-5, with 8 bases fitting TRBD1. Germline V CDR1 and CDR2: SGHTA, FQGNSA. The length of the CDR3 is 16 residues. J gave up 7 bases and V 2 bases, and 10 bases lay outside the gene matches. The CDR3 is CASSLTGTGPKQPQHF. CDR3 DNA sequence: TGTGCCAGCAGCTTAACCGGGACAGGCCCTAAGCAGCCCCAGCATTTT. The complete variable domain, with remaining parts taken from reference TRBV7-2 and TRBJ1-5, reads GAGVSQSPSNKVTEKGKDVELRCDPISGHTALYWYRQSLGQGLEFLIYFQGNSAPDKSGLPSDRFSAERTGGSVSTLTIQRTQQEDSAVYLCASSLTGTGPKQPQHFGDGTRLSIL.

This sequence joins TRBV3-1 (or the pseudogene TRBV3-2) and TRBJ2-5; D assignment may be TRBD1 or TRBD2 (5 bases each). CDR3 length: 14 residues. The V end was cut by 2 bases, the J end by 9 bases, with 16 bases between. Germline V CDR1 and CDR2: LGHDT, YNNKEL (reference sequence). The CDR3 DNA reads TGTGCCAGCAGCCAATCAGGGACGGCCAGGGCCCAGTACTTC. Translated, it gives CASSQSGTARAQYF.

This sequence joins TRBV7-9 and TRBJ1-6; D perhaps matches TRBD1 (6 bases). Germline CDR1 SEHNR, CDR2 FQNEAQ (reference sequence). Trimming stripped 6 bases from V and 5 bases from J, with 14 bases between. This CDR3 comprises 15 residues. The CDR3 loop reads CASRPGTINNSPLHF. CDR3 sequence (DNA): TGTGCCAGCAGACCAGGGACAATAAATAATTCACCCCTCCACTTT.

The rearrangement links TRBV6-2 or TRBV6-3 to TRBJ2-2; D is unresolved. This CDR3 has 17 amino acids. V was cut by 2 bases and J by 5 bases, with 18 bases left in between. Per the germline V gene, CDR1 is MNHEY and CDR2 is SVGEGT. The CDR3: CASSYGPRPPRTGELFF. CDR3 coding DNA: TGTGCCAGCAGTTACGGGCCAAGGCCCCCGAGAACCGGGGAGCTGTTTTTT.

The chain joins TRBV11-2 to TRBJ1-2; possible D gene TRBD1, 6 bases. Germline CDR1 SGHAT, CDR2 FQNNGV. This CDR3 is built from 15 residues. Trimming stripped 5 bases from V and 4 bases from J, with 17 bases between. The CDR3: CASSHRVSRIYGYTF. CDR3 nucleotide sequence: TGTGCCAGCAGCCACAGGGTGAGCAGGATCTATGGCTACACCTTC.

The chain uses TRBV23-1 and TRBJ1-2, with no clear D. TRBV23-1 is an open reading frame whose function is uncertain. The ends were cut back, 4 bases at V and 8 bases at J, with 5 bases in the middle. The CDR3 is 10 residues long. CDR3 bases: TGCGCCAGCAGTCTGGACGGCTACACCTTC. The encoded protein is CASSLDGYTF.

Turning to this clone: The sample has other DNA sequences that encode this CDR3 too. The genes are TRBV12-3 or TRBV12-4 and TRBJ1-5, with a possible D match to TRBD1 (6 bases). CDR3 length: 13 amino acids. V was trimmed by 2 bases and J by 4 bases, leaving 6 bases between them. CDR3 coding DNA: TGTGCCAGCAGTTTACAGGGGAATCAGCCCCAGCATTTT. This codes for CASSLQGNQPQHF.

This sequence joins TRBV4-3 and TRBJ1-3, with D hard to call. V shed 3 bases and J shed 2 bases, with 11 bases lying between them. The germline CDR1 and CDR2 sequences are LGHNA and YSLEER. The CDR3 runs 15 residues. In DNA form, the CDR3 reads TGCGCCAGCAGCCAGAGCCCTGGGGCTGGAAACACCATATATTTT. Its translation: CASSQSPGAGNTIYF.

This chain uses TRBV24-1 with TRBJ1-4; TRBD1 is a possible D gene (6 bases). The CDR3 consists of 13 residues. Trimming pared 4 bases from V and 8 bases from J, leaving 10 bases between. The germline gives CDR1 KGHDR, CDR2 SFDVKD. CDR3 in DNA: TGTGCCACCAGTGAGGGGGCCGGAGAAAAACTGTTTTTT. It is translated as CATSEGAGEKLFF.

This chain links TRBV7-9 with TRBJ1-2, with D possibly TRBD1 on 5 matching bases. CDR3 length: 11 residues. Per germline, CDR1 SEHNR and CDR2 FQNEAQ (reference sequence). Trimming removed 8 bases at V and 8 bases at J, with 12 bases between. In DNA, the CDR3 is TGTGCCAGCGACGGGGCCAGGGGCTACACCTTC. Translation gives CASDGARGYTF.

This clone is a singleton in its sample. The chain is built from TRBV6-5 and TRBJ1-2; 8 bases are a match to TRBD1. CDR1 is MNHEY and CDR2 is SVGAGI in the germline V gene. V gave up 6 bases and J gave up 4 bases; unmatched junction bases: 4. The CDR3 is 13 amino acids. CDR3 DNA: TGTGCCAGCAGCCAGGACAGGGTCTATGGCTACACCTTC. This translates into CASSQDRVYGYTF.

The chain employs TRBV6-5 and TRBJ2-7; 8 nucleotides line up with TRBD1. V trimming: 2 bases; J trimming: 5 bases; junction bases outside the gene matches: 5. The CDR3 sequence is 14 residues long. The germline V gene encodes CDR1 MNHEY and CDR2 SVGAGI. CDR3 nucleotide sequence: TGTGCCAGCAGTTACGGACAGGGTCTAGACGAGCAGTACTTC. This codes for CASSYGQGLDEQYF.

The V gene is TRBV10-3, the J gene TRBJ2-6; D is uncertain. Germline V lookup: CDR1 ENHRY, CDR2 SYGVKD. The CDR3 spans 14 residues. V was clipped by 0 bases and J by 4 bases, with 4 bases between them. The CDR3 nucleotides are TGTGCCATCAGTGAGTCGTCCGGGGCCAACGTCCTGACTTTC. Translated, it gives CAISESSGANVLTF.

The chain has TRBV19 and TRBJ1-1, with TRBD1 matching over 8 bases. Germline trimming cut 4 bases from V and 5 bases from J; bases unmatched to any gene: 9. Germline V lookup: CDR1 LNHDA, CDR2 SQIVND (reference sequence). The CDR3 has 15 amino acids. As DNA, the CDR3 is TGTGCCAGTAGTACAGACAGGGGCCCTACGACTGAAGCTTTCTTT. This gives the protein CASSTDRGPTTEAFF.

The rearrangement links TRBV5-1 to TRBJ1-2; TRBD1 matches 8 bases. V lost 2 bases, J lost 5 bases, and 5 bases stayed unmatched. CDR1 is SGHRS, CDR2 YFSETQ, per germline. The CDR3 has 14 residues. Here the CDR3 reads CASSLRQGAYGYTF. DNA for the CDR3: TGCGCCAGCAGCTTAAGGCAGGGGGCATATGGCTACACCTTC.

The chain carries TRBV28 and TRBJ1-1, with D uncertain. The CDR3 totals 14 residues. V lost 3 bases and J lost 0, with 8 bases in between. CDR1 and CDR2 from the germline V gene are MDHEN and SYDVKM. The CDR3 region is CASSLGYMNTEAFF. As DNA, the CDR3 is TGTGCCAGCAGTTTGGGGTATATGAACACTGAAGCTTTCTTT.

This chain connects TRBV7-2 to TRBJ1-1; possibly TRBD1 for D (6 bases). Trimming cost V 1 base and J 0 bases, with 15 bases left between them. CDR3 length: 17 residues. Germline CDR1 reads SGHTA; CDR2 reads FQGNSA. The CDR3 is CASSLDRGGEMNTEAFF. The DNA of the CDR3 is TGTGCCAGCAGCTTAGATAGGGGGGGCGAGATGAACACTGAAGCTTTCTTT.

The rearrangement uses TRBV6-4 and TRBJ1-2; D is unclear. The CDR3 runs 15 residues. Germline-derived CDR1 and CDR2 are MRHNA and SNTAGT. V was trimmed by 4 bases and J by 2 bases, leaving 14 bases between them. The CDR3 DNA follows: TGTGCCAGCAGTGTTTCGGGCACAGAAAACTATGGCTACACCTTC. Amino acid sequence: CASSVSGTENYGYTF.

V usage is TRBV3-1 (or the pseudogene TRBV3-2) and J usage is TRBJ1-6; D call uncertain. The CDR3 has 15 residues. V lost 1 base, J lost 5 bases, and 9 bases lay in between. Germline loops: CDR1 LGHDT, CDR2 YNNKEL (reference sequence). As DNA, the CDR3 is TGTGCCAGCAGCCAAGGGTTGGCAAATAATTCACCCCTCCACTTT. Its translation: CASSQGLANNSPLHF.

The chain has TRBV6-2 or TRBV6-3 and TRBJ1-2; 7 bases are shared with TRBD1. Germline CDR1 is MNHEY and CDR2 is SVGEGT. V lost 2 bases to trimming and J lost 6 bases; unmatched junction nucleotides: 3. The CDR3 runs to 13 residues. CDR3 in amino acids: CASSYQGDDGYTF. CDR3 nucleotide sequence: TGTGCCAGCAGTTACCAGGGGGACGATGGCTACACCTTC.

The chain uses TRBV6-5 and TRBJ1-2; D is unclear. The germline V gene has CDR1 MNHEY and CDR2 SVGAGI. Trimming shortened V by 11 bases and J by 2 bases, and 15 bases separated the two germline ends. This CDR3 spans 13 amino acids. CDR3 nucleotides: TGTGCCGCCAACAGTGAGGTCAACTATGGCTACACCTTC. This encodes CAANSEVNYGYTF.

The chain joins TRBV19 to TRBJ1-2; D possibly corresponds to TRBD1 (5 bases). In germline, CDR1 is LNHDA, CDR2 SQIVND (reference sequence). The germline V and J ends were trimmed by 5 bases and 9 bases, with 16 bases remaining between them. The length of the CDR3 is 13 residues. CDR3 region: CASSPRTGGSYTF. The CDR3 nucleotides are TGTGCCAGTAGTCCCCGGACCGGGGGTAGCTACACCTTC.

The chain combines TRBV19 with TRBJ2-1; 8 bases fit TRBD2. Germline CDR1 LNHDA, CDR2 SQIVND (reference sequence). The CDR3 runs 15 residues. V was pared by 5 bases and J by 7 bases, with 10 bases of the junction left unmatched. In DNA form, the CDR3 reads TGTGCCAGTAGTTATGAGAGCGGGGGTGGAAATGAGCAGTTCTTC. Its translation is CASSYESGGGNEQFF.

The chain recombines TRBV6-5 with TRBJ1-6; no definite D call. This CDR3 is built from 14 residues. Germline loops: CDR1 MNHEY, CDR2 SVGAGI. The V end lost 3 bases, the J end lost 6 bases, and 9 bases lay between the germline ends. The DNA for the CDR3 is TGTGCCAGCAGTTATTATGGTCGTAATTCACCCCTCCACTTT. This gives the protein CASSYYGRNSPLHF.

The chain is built from TRBV28 and TRBJ1-1, with D unclear. The germline gives CDR1 MDHEN, CDR2 SYDVKM. The V end lost 3 bases, the J end lost 2 bases, and 4 bases lay between the germline ends. The CDR3 contains 12 residues. CDR3 amino acids: CASSLGNTEAFF. The CDR3 bases are TGTGCCAGCAGTTTGGGAAACACTGAAGCTTTCTTT.

This chain connects TRBV3-1 (or the pseudogene TRBV3-2) to TRBJ2-1; 9 bases are shared with TRBD1. CDR1 is LGHDT and CDR2 is YNNKEL in the germline V gene (reference sequence). V lost 4 bases, J lost 12 bases, and 1 base stayed unmatched. CDR3 length: 11 amino acids. CDR3 sequence (DNA): TGTGCCAGCAGCCCGGGACAGGGGCAGTTCTTC. This sequence encodes CASSPGQGQFF.